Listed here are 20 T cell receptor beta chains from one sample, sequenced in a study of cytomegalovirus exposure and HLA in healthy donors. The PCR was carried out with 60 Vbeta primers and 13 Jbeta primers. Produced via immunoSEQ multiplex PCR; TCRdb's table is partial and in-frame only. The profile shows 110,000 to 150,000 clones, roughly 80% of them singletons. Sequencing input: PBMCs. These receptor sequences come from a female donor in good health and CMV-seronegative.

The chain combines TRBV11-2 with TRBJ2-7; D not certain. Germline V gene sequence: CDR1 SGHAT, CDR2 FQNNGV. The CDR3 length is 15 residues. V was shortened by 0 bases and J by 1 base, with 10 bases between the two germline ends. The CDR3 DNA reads TGTGCCAGCAGCTTAGAGGCAGGCGATTCCTACGAGCAGTACTTC. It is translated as CASSLEAGDSYEQYF.

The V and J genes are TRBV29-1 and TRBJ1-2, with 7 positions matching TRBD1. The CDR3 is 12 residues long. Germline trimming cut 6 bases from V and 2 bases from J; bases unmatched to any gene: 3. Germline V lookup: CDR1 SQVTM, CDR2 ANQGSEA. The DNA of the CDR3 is TGCAGCGTCGGACAGGCAAACTATGGCTACACCTTC. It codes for CSVGQANYGYTF.

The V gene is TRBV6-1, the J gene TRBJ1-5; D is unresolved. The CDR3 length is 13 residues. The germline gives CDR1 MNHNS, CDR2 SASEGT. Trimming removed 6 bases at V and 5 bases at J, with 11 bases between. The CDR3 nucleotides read TGTGCCAGCAGCCCCTCGAGGGATCAGCCCCAGCATTTT. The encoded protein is CASSPSRDQPQHF.

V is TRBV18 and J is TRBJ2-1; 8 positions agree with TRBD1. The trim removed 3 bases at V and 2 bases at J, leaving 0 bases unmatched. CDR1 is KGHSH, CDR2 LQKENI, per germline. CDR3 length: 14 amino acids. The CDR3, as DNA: TGTGCCAGCTCACCGGGACAGGCCTACAATGAGCAGTTCTTC. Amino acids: CASSPGQAYNEQFF.

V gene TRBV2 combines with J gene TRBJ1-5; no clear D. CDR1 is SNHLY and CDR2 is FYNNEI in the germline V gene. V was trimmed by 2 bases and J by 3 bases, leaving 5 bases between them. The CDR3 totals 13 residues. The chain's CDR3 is CASSEPNNQPQHF. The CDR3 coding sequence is TGTGCCAGCAGTGAACCAAACAATCAGCCCCAGCATTTT.

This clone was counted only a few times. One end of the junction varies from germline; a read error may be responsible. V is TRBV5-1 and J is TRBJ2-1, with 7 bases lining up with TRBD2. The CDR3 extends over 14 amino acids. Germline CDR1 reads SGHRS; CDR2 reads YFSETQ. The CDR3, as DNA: TGCGCCAGCAGCTTGAGCGGGGCCTACAGTGAGCAGTTCTTC. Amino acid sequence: CASSLSGAYSEQFF.

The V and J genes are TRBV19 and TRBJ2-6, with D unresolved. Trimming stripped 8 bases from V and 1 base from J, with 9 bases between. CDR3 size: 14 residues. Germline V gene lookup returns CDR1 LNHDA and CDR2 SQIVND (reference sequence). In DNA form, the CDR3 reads TGTGCCAGTGAGAGGCTTTCTGGGGCCAACGTCCTGACTTTC. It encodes CASERLSGANVLTF.

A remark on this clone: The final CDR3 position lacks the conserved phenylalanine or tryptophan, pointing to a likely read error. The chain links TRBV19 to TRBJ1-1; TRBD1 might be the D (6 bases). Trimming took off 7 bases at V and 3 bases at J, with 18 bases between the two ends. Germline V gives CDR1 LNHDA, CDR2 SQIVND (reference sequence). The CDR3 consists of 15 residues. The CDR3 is CASTFSTGGHTEAFV. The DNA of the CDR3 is TGTGCCAGTACCTTTTCGACAGGTGGGCACACTGAAGCTTTCGTT.

The CDR3 region has the DNA TGCGCCAGCAGTGAGAAGGGCGGGCGGAACACTGAAGCTTTCTTT. This translates into CASSEKGGRNTEAFF. This chain links TRBV10-2 with TRBJ1-1; D is unresolved. The germline CDR1 and CDR2 sequences are WSHSY and SAAADI. The CDR3 runs to 15 residues. With 2 bases removed from V and 1 base from J, the gap between germline ends came to 11 bases.

The CDR3 DNA follows: TGTGCCAGCAGTCAGGGGGGCGTTAATGAAAAACTGTTTTTT. Translation gives CASSQGGVNEKLFF. The rearrangement joins TRBV6-1 to TRBJ1-4; TRBD1 matches 7 bases. In germline, CDR1 is MNHNS, CDR2 SASEGT. This CDR3 has 14 residues. V lost 5 bases, J lost 4 bases, and 4 bases stayed unmatched.

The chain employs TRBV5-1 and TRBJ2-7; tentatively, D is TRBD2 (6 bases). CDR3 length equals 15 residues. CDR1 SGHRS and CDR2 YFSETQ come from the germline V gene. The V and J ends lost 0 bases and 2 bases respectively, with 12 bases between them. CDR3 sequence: CASSLGDWGTYEQYF. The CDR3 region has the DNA TGCGCCAGCAGCTTGGGGGACTGGGGTACCTACGAGCAGTACTTC.

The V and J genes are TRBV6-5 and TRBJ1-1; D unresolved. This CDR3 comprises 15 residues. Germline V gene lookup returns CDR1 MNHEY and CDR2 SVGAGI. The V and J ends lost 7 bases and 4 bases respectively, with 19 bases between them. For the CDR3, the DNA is TGTGCCAGCAACTTATCCCCCCCCGTAGCCACTGAAGCTTTCTTT. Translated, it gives CASNLSPPVATEAFF.

The CDR3 DNA is TGTGCCAGCAGCCCTACTAGCGGAGGGAACACCGGGGAGCTGTTTTTT. This translates into CASSPTSGGNTGELFF. V gene TRBV11-3 combines with J gene TRBJ2-2; 8 bases fit TRBD2. This CDR3 has 16 amino acids. V shed 5 bases, J shed 1 base, and the junction held 6 bases outside the gene matches. Germline V CDR1 and CDR2: SGHNT, YENEEA.

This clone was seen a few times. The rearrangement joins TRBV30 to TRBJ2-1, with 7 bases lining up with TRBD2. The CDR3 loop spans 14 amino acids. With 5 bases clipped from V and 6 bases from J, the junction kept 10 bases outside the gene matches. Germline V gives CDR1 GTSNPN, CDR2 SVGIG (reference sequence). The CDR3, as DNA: TGTGCCTGGGGGAGGGGTAGCGGACCCAATGAGCAGTTCTTC. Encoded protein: CAWGRGSGPNEQFF.

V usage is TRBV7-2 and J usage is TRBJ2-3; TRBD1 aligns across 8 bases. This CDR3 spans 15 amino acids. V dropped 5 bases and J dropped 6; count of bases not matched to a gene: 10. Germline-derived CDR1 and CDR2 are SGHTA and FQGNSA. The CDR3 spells CASSRVGQEGDTQYF. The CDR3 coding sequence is TGTGCCAGCAGCCGGGTGGGACAGGAGGGGGATACGCAGTATTTT.

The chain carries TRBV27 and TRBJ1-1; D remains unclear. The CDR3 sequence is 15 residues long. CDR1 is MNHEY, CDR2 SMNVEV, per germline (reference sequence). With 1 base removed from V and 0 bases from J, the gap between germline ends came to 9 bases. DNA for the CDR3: TGTGCCAGCAGTTTATGGGCGGGTCTGAACACTGAAGCTTTCTTT. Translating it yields CASSLWAGLNTEAFF.

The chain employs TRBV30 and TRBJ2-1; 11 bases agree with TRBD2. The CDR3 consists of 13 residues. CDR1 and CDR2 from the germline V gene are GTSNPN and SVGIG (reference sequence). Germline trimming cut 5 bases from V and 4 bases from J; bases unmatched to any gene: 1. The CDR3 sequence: CAWGTSGYNEQFF. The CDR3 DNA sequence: TGTGCCTGGGGGACTAGCGGTTACAATGAGCAGTTCTTC.

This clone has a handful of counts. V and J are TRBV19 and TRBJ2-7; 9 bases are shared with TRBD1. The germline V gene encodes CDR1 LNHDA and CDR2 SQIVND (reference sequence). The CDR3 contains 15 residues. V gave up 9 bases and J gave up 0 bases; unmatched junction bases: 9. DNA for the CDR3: TGTGCCAGCAAATTCGGGACAGGGAGCTCCTACGAGCAGTACTTC. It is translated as CASKFGTGSSYEQYF.

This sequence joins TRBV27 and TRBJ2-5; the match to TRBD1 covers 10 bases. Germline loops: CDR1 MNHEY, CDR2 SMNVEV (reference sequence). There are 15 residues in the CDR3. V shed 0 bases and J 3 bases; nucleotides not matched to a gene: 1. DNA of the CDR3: TGTGCCAGCAGTTTATCGACAGGGGGCGAAGAGACCCAGTACTTC. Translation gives CASSLSTGGEETQYF.

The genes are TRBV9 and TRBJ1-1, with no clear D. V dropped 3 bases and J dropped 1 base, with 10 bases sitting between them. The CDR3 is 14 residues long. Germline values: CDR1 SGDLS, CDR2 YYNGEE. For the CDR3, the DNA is TGTGCCAGCAGCGAGACCACAGCGAACACTGAAGCTTTCTTT. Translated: CASSETTANTEAFF.